Listed below are T cell receptor beta chains from one sample, sequenced in a study of identifying expanded T cells in peripheral blood. Generated by immunoSEQ multiplex PCR, the TCRdb table keeps only in-frame clones and is missing some. The sample shows around 100,000 clones, around 89% of them seen only once. Sequenced input: blood. The receptor source for this set is a person aged 18 to 70 in good health. Both conserved end residues are trimmed from each CDR3.

>TRBV15|TRBJ2-2
ATSRDWSGGNTGELF
>TRBV25-1|TRBJ1-3
ASSDSGPLISGNTIY
>TRBV4-3|TRBJ2-3
ASSQNRASGGTDTQY
>TRBV7-2|TRBJ2-1
ASSLVTSGIYNEQF
>TRBV28|TRBJ1-1
ASTGRAPGTEAF
>TRBV5-1|TRBJ2-3
ASSQERGLTDTQY
>TRBV21-1|TRBJ1-6
ASSKKGGRKNSPLH
>TRBV2|TRBJ1-2
ASSVRGTAFYGYT
>TRBV7-3|TRBJ2-3
ASSFQGVRDTQY
>TRBV9|TRBJ1-6
ASSVAYNSPLH
>TRBV19|TRBJ2-5
ASTDVLAGSETQY
>TRBV6-5|TRBJ1-2
ASILRQGSYGYT
>TRBV7-2|TRBJ2-2
ASSLTAGTFS
>TRBV7-9|TRBJ1-2
ASSLALTGGYYGYT
>TRBV18|TRBJ2-1
ASSPRGGQGAYNEQF
>TRBV9|TRBJ2-1
ASSAGTSGSSYNEQF
>TRBV28|TRBJ1-4
ASSPKSSLRATNEKLF
>TRBV30|TRBJ2-7
AWGRGLADSYEQY
>TRBV23-1|TRBJ1-1
ASSQSRRGEDTEAF
>TRBV9|TRBJ1-2
ASSVEIDRAEYGYT
>TRBV14|TRBJ1-2
ASSQGRGNYGYT
>TRBV19|TRBJ1-2
ASSISGSIYGYT
>TRBV28|TRBJ1-1
ASSKNRNTEAF
>TRBV7-3|TRBJ2-3
ASSKGLPGLTDTQY
>TRBV2|TRBJ2-7
ASSEPGAYEQY